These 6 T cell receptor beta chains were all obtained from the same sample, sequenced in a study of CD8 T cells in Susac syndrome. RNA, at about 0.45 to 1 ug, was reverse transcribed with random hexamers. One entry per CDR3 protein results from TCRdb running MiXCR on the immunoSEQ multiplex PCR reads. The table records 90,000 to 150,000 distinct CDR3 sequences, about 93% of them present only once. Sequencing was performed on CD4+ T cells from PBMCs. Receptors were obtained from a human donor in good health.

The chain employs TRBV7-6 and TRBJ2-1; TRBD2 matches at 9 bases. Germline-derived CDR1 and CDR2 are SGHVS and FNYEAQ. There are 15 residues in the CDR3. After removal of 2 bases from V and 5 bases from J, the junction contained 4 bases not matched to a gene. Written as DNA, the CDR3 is TGTGCCAGCAGCTTAATCAGCGGGGGGAACAATGAGCAGTTCTTC. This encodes CASSLISGGNNEQFF. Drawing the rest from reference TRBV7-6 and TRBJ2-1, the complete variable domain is GAGVSQSPRYKVTKRGQDVALRCDPISGHVSLYWYRQALGQGPEFLTYFNYEAQQDKSGLPNDRFSAERPEGSISTLTIQRTEQRDSAMYRCASSLISGGNNEQFFGPGTRLTVL.

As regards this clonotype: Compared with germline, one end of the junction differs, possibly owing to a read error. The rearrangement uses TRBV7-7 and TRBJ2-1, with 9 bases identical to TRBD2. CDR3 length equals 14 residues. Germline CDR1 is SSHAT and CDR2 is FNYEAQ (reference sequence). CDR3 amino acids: CSSSLARGGGEQFF. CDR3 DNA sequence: TGTTCCAGCAGCTTAGCGCGGGGGGGCGGGGAGCAGTTCTTC.

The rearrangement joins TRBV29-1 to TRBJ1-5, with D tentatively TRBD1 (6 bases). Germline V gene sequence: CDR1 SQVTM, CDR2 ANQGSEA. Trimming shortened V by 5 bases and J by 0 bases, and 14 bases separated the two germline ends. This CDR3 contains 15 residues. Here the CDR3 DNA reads TGCAGCGTTACCGGGGGCGGAAATAGCAATCAGCCCCAGCATTTT. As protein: CSVTGGGNSNQPQHF.

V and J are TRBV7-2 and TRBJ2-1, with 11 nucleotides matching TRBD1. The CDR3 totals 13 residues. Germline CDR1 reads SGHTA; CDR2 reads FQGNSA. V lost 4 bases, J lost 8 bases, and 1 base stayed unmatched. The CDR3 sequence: CASSSDRGHEQFF. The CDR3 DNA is TGTGCCAGCAGCTCGGACAGGGGGCATGAGCAGTTCTTC. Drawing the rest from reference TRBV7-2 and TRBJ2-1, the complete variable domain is GAGVSQSPSNKVTEKGKDVELRCDPISGHTALYWYRQSLGQGLEFLIYFQGNSAPDKSGLPSDRFSAERTGGSVSTLTIQRTQQEDSAVYLCASSSDRGHEQFFGPGTRLTVL.

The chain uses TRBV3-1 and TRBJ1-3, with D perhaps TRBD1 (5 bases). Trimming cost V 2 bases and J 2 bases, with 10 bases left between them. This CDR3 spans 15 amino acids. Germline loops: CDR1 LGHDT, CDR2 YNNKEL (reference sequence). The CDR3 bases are TGTGCCAGCAGCCAAAGGCGGGACGCTGGAAACACCATATATTTT. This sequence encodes CASSQRRDAGNTIYF.

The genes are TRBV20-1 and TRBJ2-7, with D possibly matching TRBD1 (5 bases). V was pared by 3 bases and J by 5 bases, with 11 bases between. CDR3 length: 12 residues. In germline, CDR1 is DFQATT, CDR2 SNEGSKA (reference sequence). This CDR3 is CSASRGLDEQYF. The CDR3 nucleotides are TGCAGTGCTAGTAGGGGATTGGACGAGCAGTACTTC.